The 9 T cell receptor beta chains in this list originate from one sample, sequenced in a study of T cells in Graves' hyperthyroidism and ophthalmopathy. Amplification of TCR beta CDR3 regions was performed using RNA transcripts as template. HTBI primers drove first-round RT-PCR of the TCR CDR3. TCRdb re-called the multiplex PCR reads with MiXCR, one entry per CDR3 protein. The profile shows some 700,000 distinct CDR3 sequences, 15% to 20% of them singletons. The sample taken for sequencing was blood. The receptors derive from a man in his forties or fifties with Graves' hyperthyroidism.

The chain links TRBV18 to TRBJ1-5; tentatively, D is TRBD1 (6 bases). The germline gives CDR1 KGHSH, CDR2 LQKENI. The CDR3 covers 14 residues. Trimming left V 3 bases short and J 2 bases short, with 8 bases between. CDR3 amino acids: CASSPGTRNQPQHF. The CDR3 bases are TGTGCCAGCTCACCCGGGACACGCAATCAGCCCCAGCATTTT.

The gene calls are TRBV14 and TRBJ2-7, with 10 bases lining up with TRBD1. Germline V gives CDR1 SGHDN, CDR2 FVKESK. This CDR3 region has 15 residues. V was pared by 6 bases and J by 0 bases, with 5 bases of the junction left unmatched. DNA for the CDR3: TGTGCCAGCAGACCCGGACAGGGGGTCTCCTACGAGCAGTACTTC. Amino acid sequence: CASRPGQGVSYEQYF.

This clonotype has at least ten counts. The chain links TRBV7-8 to TRBJ1-1, with 8 bases fitting TRBD1. This CDR3 is 14 amino acids long. The germline CDR1 and CDR2 sequences are SGHVS and FQNEAQ. V was pared by 10 bases and J by 3 bases, with 10 bases of the junction left unmatched. This CDR3 reads CATKIKQGDTEAFF. DNA of the CDR3: TGTGCCACAAAAATAAAACAGGGGGACACTGAAGCTTTCTTT.

Ten or more counts support this clonotype. The rearrangement joins TRBV12-3 or TRBV12-4 to TRBJ1-1; D remains ambiguous. V shed 2 bases and J shed 0 bases, with 7 bases lying between them. This CDR3 has 14 amino acids. CDR3 amino acids: CASSLWGMNTEAFF. CDR3 DNA: TGTGCCAGCAGTTTATGGGGAATGAACACTGAAGCTTTCTTT.

This clonotype was seen more than once but under ten times. This chain's CDR3 is CASSLDYRVVEQAFF. The CDR3 bases are TGCGCCAGCAGCTTGGACTACAGGGTGGTGGAGCAAGCTTTCTTT. The chain combines TRBV5-1 with TRBJ1-1; TRBD1 is a possible D gene (6 bases). CDR3 length equals 15 residues. The V end lost 0 bases, the J end lost 9 bases, and 18 bases lay between the germline ends. Looked up from germline, CDR1 is SGHRS and CDR2 is YFSETQ.

This clonotype was seen repeatedly, ten times or more. V gene TRBV12-3 or TRBV12-4 combines with J gene TRBJ2-1; 7 positions match TRBD2. V was clipped by 3 bases and J by 8 bases; unmatched bases: 4. CDR3 length equals 13 residues. CDR3 bases: TGTGCCAGCAGTTTCGGGGGGTTCGATGAGCAGTTCTTC. Translation: CASSFGGFDEQFF.

This clonotype was detected ten times or more. The chain joins TRBV7-9 to TRBJ1-5, with 7 bases lining up with TRBD1. The CDR3 totals 14 residues. With 3 bases clipped from V and 4 bases from J, the junction kept 3 bases outside the gene matches. Germline-derived CDR1 and CDR2 are SEHNR and FQNEAQ (reference sequence). CDR3 protein: CASSFTGANQPQHF. CDR3 in DNA: TGTGCCAGCAGCTTTACAGGGGCGAATCAGCCCCAGCATTTT.

The sample holds many counts of this clonotype. The J gene is TRBJ1-2, the V gene TRBV28; 9 nucleotides line up with TRBD1. Germline CDR1 reads MDHEN; CDR2 reads SYDVKM. CDR3 length equals 14 residues. Losses at the gene ends were 4 bases for V and 11 bases for J; bases not matched to a gene: 11. CDR3 DNA: TGTGCCAGCAGTTCGTCCGGGACAGGGAGTGATTACACCTTC. Encoded protein: CASSSSGTGSDYTF.

The chain combines TRBV4-1 with TRBJ2-1; 8 bases line up with TRBD2. The CDR3 is 16 residues long. Germline values: CDR1 MGHRA, CDR2 YSYEKL. The junction had 6 bases not matched to a gene; V was cut back by 1 base and J by 4 bases. CDR3: CASSQGLAGLYNEQFF. Here the CDR3 DNA reads TGCGCCAGCAGCCAAGGCCTAGCGGGCCTATACAATGAGCAGTTCTTC.